The 21 T cell receptor beta chains below all came from one sample that was sequenced in a study of cytomegalovirus exposure and HLA in healthy donors. Both 60 Vbeta primers and 13 Jbeta primers went into the PCR. Sequencing was performed with immunoSEQ multiplex PCR; in TCRdb, only in-frame clones are kept and a portion is missing. The sample carries around 74,000 clones, 65% to 80% recorded once. The sample taken for sequencing was PBMCs. The origin of the receptors is a man between 25 and 39 years old in good health and CMV-seronegative.

This rearrangement joins TRBV6-1 to TRBJ1-1; D is unclear. CDR3 length: 13 residues. Deletions cut 6 bases from V and 0 bases from J, with 8 bases between. Germline assignment: CDR1 MNHNS and CDR2 SASEGT. The CDR3 is CASSVGMNTEAFF. The CDR3 coding sequence is TGTGCCAGCAGCGTGGGCATGAACACTGAAGCTTTCTTT.

This clone was detected only once. The chain combines TRBV5-5 with TRBJ1-6; 7 bases map to TRBD1. V shed 4 bases and J 7 bases; nucleotides not matched to a gene: 5. Looked up from germline, CDR1 is SGHKS and CDR2 is YYEKEE (reference sequence). The CDR3 is made up of 14 amino acids. CDR3 region: CASSRGQPNSPLHF. In DNA form, the CDR3 reads TGTGCCAGCAGCCGGGGACAGCCGAATTCACCCCTCCACTTT.

The chain carries TRBV7-9 and TRBJ2-3, with TRBD1 identical over 8 bases. Germline values: CDR1 SEHNR, CDR2 FQNEAQ (reference sequence). Trimming cost V 5 bases and J 3 bases; bases outside gene matches: 7. The CDR3 length is 15 residues. The CDR3 reads CASSQWTGSTDTQYF. The CDR3 DNA reads TGTGCCAGCAGCCAATGGACAGGGAGTACAGATACGCAGTATTTT.

This chain uses TRBV18 with TRBJ2-2; D gene ambiguous. CDR3 length equals 15 residues. Trimming removed 3 bases from V and 4 bases from J, with 12 bases in between. Germline V gives CDR1 KGHSH, CDR2 LQKENI. CDR3 residues: CASSPPRMGTGELFF. The CDR3 DNA follows: TGTGCCAGCTCACCTCCCAGGATGGGCACCGGGGAGCTGTTTTTT.

This chain links TRBV27 with TRBJ2-5, with 7 nucleotides matching TRBD2. The J call is doubtful: the DNA matches TRBJ2-7 better. The CDR3 contains 15 residues. Germline V gene sequence: CDR1 MNHEY, CDR2 SMNVEV (reference sequence). The CDR3 coding sequence is TGTGCCAGCAGTCGCACTCCGGGACTATCCTACGAGCAGTACTTC. This gives the protein CASSRTPGLSYEQYF.

The CDR3 DNA reads TGTGCCAGTAGTGCCCCCGCGGGTGAGGGAGCTTTCTTT. It is translated as CASSAPAGEGAFF. The chain has TRBV19 and TRBJ1-1; no clear D gene. CDR1 is LNHDA, CDR2 SQIVND, per germline (reference sequence). This CDR3 comprises 13 residues. V gave up 5 bases and J gave up 10 bases, with 17 bases separating them. The full variable domain, in which reference TRBV19 and TRBJ1-1 provide the parts outside the CDR3, is DGGITQSPKYLFRKEGQNVTLSCEQNLNHDAMYWYRQDPGQGLRLIYYSQIVNDFQKGDIAEGYSVSREKKESFPLTVTSAQKNPTAFYLCASSAPAGEGAFFGQGTRLTVV.

The chain recombines TRBV6-5 with TRBJ1-6; D not resolved. CDR1 and CDR2 from the germline V gene are MNHEY and SVGAGI. The CDR3 covers 12 residues. The V end was cut by 4 bases, the J end by 9 bases, with 7 bases between. As DNA, the CDR3 is TGTGCCAGCAGTTCCCCGGGTTCACCCCTCCACTTT. Translating gives CASSSPGSPLHF.

The chain employs TRBV5-1 and TRBJ2-1; no reliable D call. The V and J ends lost 2 bases and 6 bases respectively, with 9 bases between them. This CDR3 region has 13 residues. Germline CDR1 SGHRS, CDR2 YFSETQ. The CDR3 coding sequence is TGCGCCAGCAGCTTAAGGAGTGTCAATGAGCAGTTCTTC. It is translated as CASSLRSVNEQFF.

V and J are TRBV15 and TRBJ1-2; possibly TRBD1 for D (5 bases). Trimming removed 0 bases at V and 6 bases at J, with 11 bases between. The CDR3 is 14 residues long. CDR1 and CDR2 (germline): LNHNV, YYDKDF (reference sequence). Written as DNA, the CDR3 is TGTGCCACCAGCAGAGATAAAGGGGCCGATGGCTACACCTTC. This codes for CATSRDKGADGYTF.

The chain combines TRBV30 with TRBJ1-2; no clear D. V shed 3 bases and J shed 7 bases, with 12 bases lying between them. The CDR3 is 12 residues long. CDR1 GTSNPN and CDR2 SVGIG come from the germline V gene (reference sequence). Here the CDR3 reads CAWSNGFSGYTF. The CDR3 coding sequence is TGTGCCTGGAGCAACGGGTTCAGTGGCTACACCTTC.

The chain uses TRBV7-2 and TRBJ2-7, with 8 bases that match TRBD1. This CDR3 region has 13 residues. J was trimmed by 2 bases and V by 5 bases; bases with no gene match: 2. Germline lookup yields CDR1 SGHTA and CDR2 FQGNSA. CDR3 amino acids: CASSEQGAYEQYF. DNA of the CDR3: TGTGCCAGCAGCGAACAGGGGGCCTACGAGCAGTACTTC.

The V call is TRBV19, the J call TRBJ1-6; a weak D match, TRBD1 (6 bases). Trimming took off 10 bases at V and 5 bases at J, with 18 bases between the two ends. Per the germline V gene, CDR1 is LNHDA and CDR2 is SQIVND (reference sequence). CDR3 length: 15 residues. In DNA, the CDR3 is TGTGCCATGTCGGACGGGACACCCGATAATTCACCCCTCCACTTT. Translating it yields CAMSDGTPDNSPLHF.

The chain uses TRBV6-5 and TRBJ1-1, with 9 bases identical to TRBD1. CDR3 length: 15 residues. Germline CDR1 and CDR2: MNHEY and SVGAGI. The ends lost 6 bases at V and 3 bases at J; junction bases unmatched: 8. CDR3 sequence: CASSRTGVMDTEAFF. In nucleotides, the CDR3 is TGTGCCAGCAGCCGGACAGGGGTGATGGACACTGAAGCTTTCTTT.

The chain combines TRBV19 with TRBJ1-6; tentative D call: TRBD1 (5 bases). This CDR3 spans 12 amino acids. Germline V CDR1 and CDR2: LNHDA, SQIVND (reference sequence). The V gene lost 7 bases and the J gene lost 8 bases, with 9 bases spanning the gap. CDR3 sequence (DNA): TGTGCCAGTACCCAAGGGGATTCACCCCTCCACTTT. Protein product: CASTQGDSPLHF.

This clone was detected only once. The rearrangement uses TRBV28 and TRBJ1-6; TRBD1 is a possible D gene (6 bases). V shed 3 bases and J shed 4 bases, with 10 bases lying between them. Germline V gives CDR1 MDHEN, CDR2 SYDVKM. The CDR3 spans 15 residues. CDR3 bases: TGTGCCAGCAGTTTCTGGACAGAATATAATTCACCCCTCCACTTT. It specifies CASSFWTEYNSPLHF.

This clone was recorded a few times. CDR3 DNA: TGTGCCAGCAGCAAAGGGACAGTCGTTGCCTACGAGCAGTACTTC. This sequence encodes CASSKGTVVAYEQYF. The chain combines TRBV4-2 with TRBJ2-7; TRBD1 matches at 7 bases. CDR3 size: 15 residues. After removal of 5 bases from V and 2 bases from J, the junction contained 9 bases not matched to a gene. Per the germline V gene, CDR1 is LGHNA and CDR2 is YNFKEQ.

In this sample, this clone turned up a few times. The gene calls are TRBV5-1 and TRBJ2-2, with D tentatively TRBD2 (5 bases). With 0 bases removed from V and 5 bases from J, the gap between germline ends came to 11 bases. Germline CDR1 and CDR2: SGHRS and YFSETQ. The CDR3 is 15 amino acids. The CDR3 coding sequence is TGCGCCAGCAGCTTGGGGGGAGAAGGAACCGGGGAGCTGTTTTTT. This translates into CASSLGGEGTGELFF.

The rearrangement uses TRBV19 and TRBJ2-2; the match to TRBD2 covers 7 bases. With 7 bases clipped from V and 4 bases from J, the junction kept 9 bases outside the gene matches. The CDR3 sequence is 15 residues long. Germline V gene lookup returns CDR1 LNHDA and CDR2 SQIVND (reference sequence). The CDR3 loop is CASIEWPGGTGELFF. In nucleotides, the CDR3 is TGTGCCAGTATCGAGTGGCCGGGAGGCACCGGGGAGCTGTTTTTT.

This CDR3 is CASSLVGTDYGYTF. DNA for the CDR3: TGCGCCAGCAGCTTGGTAGGGACAGACTATGGCTACACCTTC. The chain couples TRBV5-1 to TRBJ1-2; 7 nucleotides agree with TRBD1. With 0 bases clipped from V and 3 bases from J, the junction kept 2 bases outside the gene matches. The germline V gene has CDR1 SGHRS and CDR2 YFSETQ. The CDR3 is 14 residues long.

DNA of the CDR3: TGTGCCAGCAGTGTAGGTCTAGCGGGGAGGGGTGAGCAGTTCTTC. Protein sequence: CASSVGLAGRGEQFF. The chain uses TRBV2 and TRBJ2-1; 9 bases map to TRBD2. V dropped 4 bases and J dropped 9; count of bases not matched to a gene: 10. Germline CDR1 is SNHLY and CDR2 is FYNNEI. The CDR3 covers 15 residues.

This chain connects TRBV6-6 to TRBJ1-2; 8 bases are a match to TRBD1. Per germline, CDR1 MNHNY and CDR2 SVGAGI (reference sequence). The V segment lost 5 bases and the J segment 7 bases; nucleotides outside the gene matches: 6. The CDR3 spans 13 residues. The DNA of the CDR3 is TGTGCCAGCAGTCCCCCAGGGGGCACTGGCTACACCTTC. It specifies CASSPPGGTGYTF.